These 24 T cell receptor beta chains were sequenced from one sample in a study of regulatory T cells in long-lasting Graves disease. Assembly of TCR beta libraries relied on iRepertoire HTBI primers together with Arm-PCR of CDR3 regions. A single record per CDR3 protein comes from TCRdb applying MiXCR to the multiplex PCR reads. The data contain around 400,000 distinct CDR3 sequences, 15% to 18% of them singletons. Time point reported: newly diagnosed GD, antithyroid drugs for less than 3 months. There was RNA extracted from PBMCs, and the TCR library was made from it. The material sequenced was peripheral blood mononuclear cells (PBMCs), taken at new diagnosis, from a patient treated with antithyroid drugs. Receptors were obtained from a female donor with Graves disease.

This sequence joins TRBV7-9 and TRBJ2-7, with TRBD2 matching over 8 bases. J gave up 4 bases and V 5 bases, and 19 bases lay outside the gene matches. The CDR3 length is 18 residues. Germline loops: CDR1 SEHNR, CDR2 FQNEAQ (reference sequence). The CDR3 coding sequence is TGTGCCAGCAGCCAGACCGGGACTAGTTCTTCGTTGGGGTACGAGCAGTACTTC. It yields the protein CASSQTGTSSSLGYEQYF.

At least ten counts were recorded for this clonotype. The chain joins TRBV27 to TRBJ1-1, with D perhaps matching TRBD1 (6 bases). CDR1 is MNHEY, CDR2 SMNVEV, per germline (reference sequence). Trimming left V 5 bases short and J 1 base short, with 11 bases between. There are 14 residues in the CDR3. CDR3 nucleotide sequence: TGTGCCAGCAGTCAGGGGCCTGGGAACACTGAAGCTTTCTTT. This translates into CASSQGPGNTEAFF.

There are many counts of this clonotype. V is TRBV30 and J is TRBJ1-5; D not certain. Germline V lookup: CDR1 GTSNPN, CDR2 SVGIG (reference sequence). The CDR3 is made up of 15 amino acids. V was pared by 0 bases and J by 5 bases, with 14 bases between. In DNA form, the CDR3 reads TGTGCCTGGAGTGTACGTGAAGGAGTACATCAGCCCCAGCATTTT. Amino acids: CAWSVREGVHQPQHF. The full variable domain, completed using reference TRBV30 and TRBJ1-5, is SQTIHQWPATLVQPVGSPLSLECTVEGTSNPNLYWYRQAAGRGLQLLFYSVGIGQISSEVPQNLSASRPQDRQFILSSKKLLLSDSGFYLCAWSVREGVHQPQHFGDGTRLSIL.

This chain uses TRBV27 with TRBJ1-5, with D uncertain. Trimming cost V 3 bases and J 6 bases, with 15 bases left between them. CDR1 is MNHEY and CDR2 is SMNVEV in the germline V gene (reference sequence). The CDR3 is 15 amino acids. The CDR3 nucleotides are TGTGCCAGCAGTTTCTTGACGCCGACCGGTCAGCCCCAGCATTTT. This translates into CASSFLTPTGQPQHF.

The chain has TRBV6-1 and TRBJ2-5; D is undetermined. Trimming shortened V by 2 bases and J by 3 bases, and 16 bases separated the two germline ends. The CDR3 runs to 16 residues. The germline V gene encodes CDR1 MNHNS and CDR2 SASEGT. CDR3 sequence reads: CASSEKLFGGKETQYF. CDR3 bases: TGTGCCAGCAGTGAAAAGCTTTTCGGCGGCAAAGAGACCCAGTACTTC.

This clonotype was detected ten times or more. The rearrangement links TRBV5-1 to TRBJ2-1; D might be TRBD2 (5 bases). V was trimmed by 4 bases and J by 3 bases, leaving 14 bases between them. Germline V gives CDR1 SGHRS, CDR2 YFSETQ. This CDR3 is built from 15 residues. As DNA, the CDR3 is TGCGCCAGCAGCCGAATAAGCGGAGACTACAATGAGCAGTTCTTC. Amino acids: CASSRISGDYNEQFF.

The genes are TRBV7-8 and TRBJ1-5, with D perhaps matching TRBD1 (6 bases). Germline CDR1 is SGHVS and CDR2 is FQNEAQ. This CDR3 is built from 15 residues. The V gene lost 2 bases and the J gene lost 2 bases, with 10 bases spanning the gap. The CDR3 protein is CASSLSRTGNQPQHF. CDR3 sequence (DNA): TGTGCCAGCAGCTTATCCCGGACAGGCAATCAGCCCCAGCATTTT.

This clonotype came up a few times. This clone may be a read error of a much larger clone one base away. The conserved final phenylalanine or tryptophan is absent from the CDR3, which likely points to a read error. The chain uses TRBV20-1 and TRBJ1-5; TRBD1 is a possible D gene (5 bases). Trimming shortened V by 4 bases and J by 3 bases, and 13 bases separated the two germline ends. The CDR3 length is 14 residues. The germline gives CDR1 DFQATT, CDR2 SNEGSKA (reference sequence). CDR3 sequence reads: CSANPSGPNQPQHS. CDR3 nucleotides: TGCAGTGCTAACCCCTCAGGGCCCAATCAGCCCCAGCATTCT.

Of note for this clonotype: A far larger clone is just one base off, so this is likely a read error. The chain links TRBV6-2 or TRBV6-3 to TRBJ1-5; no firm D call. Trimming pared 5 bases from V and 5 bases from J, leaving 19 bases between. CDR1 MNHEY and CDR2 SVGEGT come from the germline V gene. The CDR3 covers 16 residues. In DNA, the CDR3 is TGTGCCAGCAGTGAGTCTAACGCTTCAACTCATCAGCCCCAGCATTTT. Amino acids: CASSESNASTHQPQHF.

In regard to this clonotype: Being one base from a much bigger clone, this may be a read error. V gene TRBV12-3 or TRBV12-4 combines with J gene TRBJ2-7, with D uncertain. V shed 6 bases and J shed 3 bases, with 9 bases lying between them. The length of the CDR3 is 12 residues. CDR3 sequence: CASRVVGYEQYF. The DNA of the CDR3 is TGTGCCAGCAGGGTGGTTGGCTACGAGCAGTACTTC.

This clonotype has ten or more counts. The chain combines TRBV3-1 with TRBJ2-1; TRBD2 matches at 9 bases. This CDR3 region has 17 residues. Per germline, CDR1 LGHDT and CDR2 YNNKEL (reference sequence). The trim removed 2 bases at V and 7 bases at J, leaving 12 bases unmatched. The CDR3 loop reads CASSQFTYSGRLNEQFF. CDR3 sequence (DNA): TGTGCCAGCAGCCAATTTACGTATAGCGGGAGATTAAATGAGCAGTTCTTC.

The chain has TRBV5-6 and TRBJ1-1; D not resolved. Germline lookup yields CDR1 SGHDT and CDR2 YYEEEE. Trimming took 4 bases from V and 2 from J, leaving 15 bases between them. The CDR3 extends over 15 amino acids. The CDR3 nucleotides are TGTGCCAGCAGCAATACAATACCAAAAAACACTGAAGCTTTCTTT. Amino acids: CASSNTIPKNTEAFF.

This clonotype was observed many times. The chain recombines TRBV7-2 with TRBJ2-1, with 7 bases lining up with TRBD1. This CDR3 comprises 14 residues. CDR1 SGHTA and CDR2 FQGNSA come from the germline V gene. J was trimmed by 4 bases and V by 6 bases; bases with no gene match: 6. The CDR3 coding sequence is TGTGCCAGCAGAAAACCGGGACAGTACAATGAGCAGTTCTTC. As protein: CASRKPGQYNEQFF.

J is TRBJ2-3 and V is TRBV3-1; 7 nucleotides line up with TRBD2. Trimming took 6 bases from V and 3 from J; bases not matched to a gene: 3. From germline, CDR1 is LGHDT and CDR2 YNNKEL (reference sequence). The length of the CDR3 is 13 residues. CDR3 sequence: CASRGTTTDTQYF. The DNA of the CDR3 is TGTGCCAGCAGGGGGACTACGACAGATACGCAGTATTTT.

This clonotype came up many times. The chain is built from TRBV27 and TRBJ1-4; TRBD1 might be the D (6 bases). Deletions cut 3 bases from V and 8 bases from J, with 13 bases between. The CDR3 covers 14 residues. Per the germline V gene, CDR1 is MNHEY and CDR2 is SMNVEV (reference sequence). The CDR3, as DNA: TGTGCCAGCAGTTTCGGACAGTTCGGGGAAAAACTGTTTTTT. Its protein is CASSFGQFGEKLFF.

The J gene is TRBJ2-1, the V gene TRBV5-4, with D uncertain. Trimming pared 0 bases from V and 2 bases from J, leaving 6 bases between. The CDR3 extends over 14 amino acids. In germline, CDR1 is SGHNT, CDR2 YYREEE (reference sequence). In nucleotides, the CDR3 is TGTGCCAGCAGCTTGGAGTCTACCTACAATGAGCAGTTCTTC. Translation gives CASSLESTYNEQFF.

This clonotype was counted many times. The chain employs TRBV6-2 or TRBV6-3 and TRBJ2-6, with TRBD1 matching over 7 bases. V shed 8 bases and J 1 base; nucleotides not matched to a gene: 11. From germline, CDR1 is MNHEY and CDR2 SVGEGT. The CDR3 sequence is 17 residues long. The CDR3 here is CASLYRGVKSGANVLTF. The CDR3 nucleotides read TGTGCCAGCCTGTACAGGGGAGTAAAGTCTGGGGCCAACGTCCTGACTTTC.

The CDR3 nucleotides read TGTGCCAGCAGCCAAGAGGGGAGGGTAGGAGCCTACGAGCAGTTCTTC. It encodes CASSQEGRVGAYEQFF. The V gene is TRBV11-2, the J gene TRBJ2-1, with TRBD2 matching over 7 bases. Trimming at V came to 5 bases and at J to 10 bases, leaving 17 bases not matched to a gene. Germline V gene sequence: CDR1 SGHAT, CDR2 FQNNGV. This CDR3 region has 16 residues.

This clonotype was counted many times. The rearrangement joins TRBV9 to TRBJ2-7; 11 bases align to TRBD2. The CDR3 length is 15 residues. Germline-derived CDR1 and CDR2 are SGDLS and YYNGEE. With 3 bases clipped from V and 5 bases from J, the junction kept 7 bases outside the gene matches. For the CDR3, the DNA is TGTGCCAGCAGCGCTTCTAGCGGGAGGTCTGACGAGCAGTACTTC. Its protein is CASSASSGRSDEQYF. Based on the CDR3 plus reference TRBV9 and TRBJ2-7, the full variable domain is DSGVTQTPKHLITATGQRVTLRCSPRSGDLSVYWYQQSLDQGLQFLIQYYNGEERAKGNILERFSAQQFPDLHSELNLSSLELGDSALYFCASSASSGRSDEQYFGPGTRLTVT.

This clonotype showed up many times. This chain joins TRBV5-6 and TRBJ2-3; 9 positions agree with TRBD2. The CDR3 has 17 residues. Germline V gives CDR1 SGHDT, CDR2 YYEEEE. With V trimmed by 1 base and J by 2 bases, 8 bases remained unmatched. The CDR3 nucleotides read TGTGCCAGCAGCTTGCTTGGGCGGGAGGGCGCCACAGATACGCAGTATTTT. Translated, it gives CASSLLGREGATDTQYF.

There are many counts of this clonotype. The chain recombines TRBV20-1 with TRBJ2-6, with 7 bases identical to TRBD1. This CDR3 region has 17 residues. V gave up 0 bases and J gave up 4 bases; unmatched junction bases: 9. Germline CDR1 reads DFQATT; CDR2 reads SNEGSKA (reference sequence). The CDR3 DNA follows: TGCAGTGCTAGAGATCCCGGGACAGCTCTCGGGGCCAACGTCCTGACTTTC. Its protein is CSARDPGTALGANVLTF.

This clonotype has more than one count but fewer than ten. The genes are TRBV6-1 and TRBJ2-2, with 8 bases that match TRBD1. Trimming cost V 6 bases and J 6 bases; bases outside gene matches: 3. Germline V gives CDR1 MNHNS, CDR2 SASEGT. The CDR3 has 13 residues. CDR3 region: CASRQGVAGELFF. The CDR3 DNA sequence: TGTGCCAGCAGACAGGGGGTTGCCGGGGAGCTGTTTTTT.

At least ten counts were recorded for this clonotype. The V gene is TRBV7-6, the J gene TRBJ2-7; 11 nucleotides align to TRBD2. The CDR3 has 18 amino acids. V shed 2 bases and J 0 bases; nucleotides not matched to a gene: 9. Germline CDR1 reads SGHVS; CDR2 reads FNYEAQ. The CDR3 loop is CASSLYGSGRAYSYEQYF. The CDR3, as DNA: TGTGCCAGCAGCTTATATGGTAGCGGGAGGGCCTACTCCTACGAGCAGTACTTC.

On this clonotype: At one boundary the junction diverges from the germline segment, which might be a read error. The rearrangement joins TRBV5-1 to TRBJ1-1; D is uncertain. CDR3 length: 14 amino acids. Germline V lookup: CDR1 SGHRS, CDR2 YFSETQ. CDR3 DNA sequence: TGTGCCAGCAGCCCGACCTACTTGAACACTGAAGCTTTCTTT. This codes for CASSPTYLNTEAFF. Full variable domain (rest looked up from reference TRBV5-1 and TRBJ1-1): KAGVTQTPRYLIKTRGQQVTLSCSPISGHRSVSWYQQTPGQGLQFLFEYFSETQRNKGNFPGRFSGRQFSNSRSEMNVSTLELGDSALYLCASSPTYLNTEAFFGQGTRLTVV.